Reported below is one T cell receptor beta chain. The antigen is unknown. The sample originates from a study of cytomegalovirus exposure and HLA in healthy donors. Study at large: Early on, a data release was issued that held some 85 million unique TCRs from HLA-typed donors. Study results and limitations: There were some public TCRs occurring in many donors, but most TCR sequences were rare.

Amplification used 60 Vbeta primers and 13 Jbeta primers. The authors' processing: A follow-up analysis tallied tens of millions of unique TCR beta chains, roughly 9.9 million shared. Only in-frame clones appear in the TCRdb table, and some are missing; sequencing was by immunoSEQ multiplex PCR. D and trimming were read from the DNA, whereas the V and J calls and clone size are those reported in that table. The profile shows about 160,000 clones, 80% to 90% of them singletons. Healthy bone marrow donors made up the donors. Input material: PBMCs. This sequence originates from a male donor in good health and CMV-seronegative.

The CDR3 nucleotides are TGTGCCAGTAGGTCACAGGGCACCTATGGCTACACCTTC. This encodes CASRSQGTYGYTF. The chain links TRBV19 to TRBJ1-2, with a tentative D call TRBD1 (6 bases). The CDR3 sequence is 13 residues long. V was pared by 6 bases and J by 4 bases, with 12 bases between. Germline-derived CDR1 and CDR2 are LNHDA and SQIVND (reference sequence).